The 18 T cell receptor beta chains reported below all come from one sample, sequenced in a study of T cell responses to AZD1222 COVID-19 vaccine. Produced via immunoSEQ multiplex PCR; TCRdb's table is partial and in-frame only. The sample holds roughly 170,000 clones, roughly 94% seen once. The sequencing here drew on peripheral blood, taken 28 days after the second AZD1222 dose. The receptors stem from an adult who received the AZD1222 COVID-19 vaccine.

J is TRBJ2-2 and V is TRBV5-6; 7 nucleotides align to TRBD1. V lost 3 bases, J lost 3 bases, and 5 bases stayed unmatched. This CDR3 is 15 amino acids long. Germline CDR1 SGHDT, CDR2 YYEEEE. CDR3 loop: CASSSGQSYTGELFF. The CDR3 nucleotides read TGTGCCAGCAGCTCGGGACAGTCCTACACCGGGGAGCTGTTTTTT.

V is TRBV6-5 and J is TRBJ2-7, with TRBD1 as a possible D gene (5 bases). Germline V lookup: CDR1 MNHEY, CDR2 SVGAGI. The germline V and J ends were trimmed by 6 bases and 10 bases, with 16 bases remaining between them. The CDR3 totals 12 residues. Here the CDR3 reads CASSLDSLEQYF. Written as DNA, the CDR3 is TGTGCCAGCAGCCTAGACAGCCTTGAACAGTACTTC.

This chain connects TRBV28 to TRBJ1-1; D may be TRBD1 (6 bases). Germline V gives CDR1 MDHEN, CDR2 SYDVKM. Trimming took off 3 bases at V and 6 bases at J, with 14 bases between the two ends. This CDR3 is built from 14 residues. As DNA, the CDR3 is TGTGCCAGCAGTTTGGAGGGGGGGAAGGCTGAAGCTTTCTTT. Protein product: CASSLEGGKAEAFF. The full variable domain, completed using reference TRBV28 and TRBJ1-1, is DVKVTQSSRYLVKRTGEKVFLECVQDMDHENMFWYRQDPGLGLRLIYFSYDVKMKEKGDIPEGYSVSREKKERFSLILESASTNQTSMYLCASSLEGGKAEAFFGQGTRLTVV.

The V and J genes are TRBV12-3 or TRBV12-4 and TRBJ1-1; 7 bases are shared with TRBD1. With V trimmed by 6 bases and J by 6 bases, 4 bases remained unmatched. CDR3 length: 12 residues. The CDR3 reads CASRIQGSEAFF. The CDR3 coding sequence is TGTGCCAGCAGAATACAGGGGTCTGAAGCTTTCTTT.

The chain employs TRBV9 and TRBJ2-5; D remains ambiguous. This CDR3 spans 11 amino acids. V lost 3 bases and J lost 2, with 2 bases in between. Germline loops: CDR1 SGDLS, CDR2 YYNGEE. This CDR3 reads CASSAQETQYF. The CDR3 DNA sequence: TGTGCCAGCAGCGCGCAAGAGACCCAGTACTTC.

CDR3 DNA sequence: TGCGCCAGCAGCTTGGTTGAAGGGGCAGAGACCCAGTACTTC. Amino acid sequence: CASSLVEGAETQYF. The chain joins TRBV5-1 to TRBJ2-5, with D possibly TRBD1 on 5 matching bases. Germline CDR1 is SGHRS and CDR2 is YFSETQ. The CDR3 loop spans 14 amino acids. Trimming pared 0 bases from V and 4 bases from J, leaving 10 bases between.

Notes on this clone: One end of the junction varies from germline; a read error may be responsible. V gene TRBV3-1 (or the pseudogene TRBV3-2) combines with J gene TRBJ1-2, with D perhaps matching TRBD1 (5 bases). The CDR3 is 11 amino acids. Germline CDR1 reads LGHDT; CDR2 reads YNNKEL (reference sequence). CDR3: CASSHGDAYLF. DNA for the CDR3: TGTGCCAGCAGCCACGGGGACGCCTACCTCTTC.

This chain links TRBV25-1 with TRBJ1-1, with no clear D. Looked up from germline, CDR1 is MGHDK and CDR2 is SYGVNS. CDR3 size: 16 residues. Between the trimmed V and J ends, which lost 3 bases and 2 bases, there was a span of 16 bases. The CDR3 nucleotides are TGTGCCAGCAGTGAGCAAGAAGGAGACCCAAACACTGAAGCTTTCTTT. This sequence encodes CASSEQEGDPNTEAFF.

V usage is TRBV5-1 and J usage is TRBJ2-6; 10 nucleotides align to TRBD1. This CDR3 contains 19 residues. The germline V gene has CDR1 SGHRS and CDR2 YFSETQ. V was pared by 0 bases and J by 0 bases, with 6 bases of the junction left unmatched. The CDR3 is CASSLEGQGVNSGANVLTF. DNA of the CDR3: TGCGCCAGCAGCTTGGAAGGACAGGGGGTAAACTCTGGGGCCAACGTCCTGACTTTC.

The rearrangement uses TRBV3-1 (or the pseudogene TRBV3-2) and TRBJ1-5, with D hard to call. This CDR3 region has 13 residues. Germline V gene data show CDR1 as LGHDT and CDR2 as YNNKEL (reference sequence). V lost 5 bases, J lost 5 bases, and 10 bases lay in between. The CDR3 nucleotides are TGTGCCAGCAGCGTAGAGAGGGATCAGCCCCAGCATTTT. It specifies CASSVERDQPQHF.

The V and J genes are TRBV29-1 and TRBJ2-3, with a tentative D call TRBD2 (5 bases). CDR3 length: 11 residues. V lost 6 bases and J lost 1, with 5 bases in between. Germline V gene data show CDR1 as SQVTM and CDR2 as ANQGSEA. CDR3 protein: CSVAGTDTQYF. The CDR3 DNA reads TGCAGCGTAGCGGGCACAGATACGCAGTATTTT.

The chain uses TRBV6-5 and TRBJ2-6, with D possibly TRBD1 on 6 matching bases. Between the trimmed V and J ends, which lost 5 bases and 4 bases, there was a span of 12 bases. Germline loops: CDR1 MNHEY, CDR2 SVGAGI. The CDR3 contains 15 residues. The CDR3 DNA reads TGTGCCAGCAGTCGGGCAGGGGACGGGGCCAACGTCCTGACTTTC. The encoded protein is CASSRAGDGANVLTF.

The V gene is TRBV28, the J gene TRBJ2-7, with D possibly TRBD1 on 6 matching bases. The germline V gene encodes CDR1 MDHEN and CDR2 SYDVKM. V was cut by 1 base and J by 4 bases, with 11 bases left in between. The CDR3 extends over 14 amino acids. CDR3 DNA: TGTGCCAGCAGTTTATACAGGGCATTTTACGAGCAGTACTTC. This translates into CASSLYRAFYEQYF.

This clone was counted a single time. The chain has TRBV18 and TRBJ1-1; a weak D match, TRBD1 (6 bases). CDR3 length: 17 residues. V shed 1 base and J shed 1 base, with 16 bases lying between them. Germline V gene data show CDR1 as KGHSH and CDR2 as LQKENI. The CDR3 nucleotides are TGTGCCAGCTCACCACTCGTCCGGGGGGCCAGGAACACTGAAGCTTTCTTT. Translated: CASSPLVRGARNTEAFF.

In its sample, this clone was seen once. This rearrangement joins TRBV2 to TRBJ2-7; D is undetermined. Trimming cost V 0 bases and J 2 bases, with 17 bases left between them. CDR3 length: 17 amino acids. Germline CDR1 SNHLY, CDR2 FYNNEI. The CDR3 DNA follows: TGTGCCAGCAGTGAAGCGCTTCTTGGGGTCTCGGCCTACGAGCAGTACTTC. Translating it yields CASSEALLGVSAYEQYF. Using reference TRBV2 and TRBJ2-7 for the parts outside the CDR3, the full variable domain is EPEVTQTPSHQVTQMGQEVILRCVPISNHLYFYWYRQILGQKVEFLVSFYNNEISEKSEIFDDQFSVERPDGSNFTLKIRSTKLEDSAMYFCASSEALLGVSAYEQYFGPGTRLTVT.

The J gene is TRBJ2-5, the V gene TRBV3-1 (or the pseudogene TRBV3-2), with TRBD2 identical over 11 bases. The CDR3 runs to 17 residues. Germline CDR1 and CDR2: LGHDT and YNNKEL (reference sequence). With V trimmed by 0 bases and J by 5 bases, 8 bases remained unmatched. CDR3 in DNA: TGTGCCAGCAGCCAAGACAATAGCGGGAGGGCCGGGGAGACCCAGTACTTC. This gives the protein CASSQDNSGRAGETQYF.

The V gene is TRBV11-2, the J gene TRBJ1-3; D remains unclear. Trimming left V 5 bases short and J 0 bases short, with 8 bases between. The CDR3 loop spans 14 amino acids. Germline V gene lookup returns CDR1 SGHAT and CDR2 FQNNGV. The CDR3, as DNA: TGTGCCAGCAGCCAGAGGCCCTCTGGAAACACCATATATTTT. This gives the protein CASSQRPSGNTIYF. The complete variable domain, with remaining parts taken from reference TRBV11-2 and TRBJ1-3, reads EAGVAQSPRYKIIEKRQSVAFWCNPISGHATLYWYQQILGQGPKLLIQFQNNGVVDDSQLPKDRFSAERLKGVDSTLKIQPAKLEDSAVYLCASSQRPSGNTIYFGEGSWLTVV.

V and J are TRBV7-9 and TRBJ1-2; 11 nucleotides agree with TRBD1. This CDR3 has 16 residues. The junction had 8 bases not matched to a gene; V was cut back by 4 bases and J by 4 bases. CDR1 and CDR2 from the germline V gene are SEHNR and FQNEAQ (reference sequence). The CDR3 sequence: CASSSRTGGVGYGYTF. In DNA, the CDR3 is TGTGCCAGCAGCTCCCGGACAGGGGGCGTTGGCTATGGCTACACCTTC.